This T cell receptor beta chain came from a study of cytomegalovirus exposure and HLA in healthy donors. Study overall: Caucasian-associated ancestry cluster membership applied to approximately 80% of nearly 400 genotyped donors.

About this clone: No antigen is known for it.

PCR amplification relied on 60 Vbeta primers (plus 13 Jbeta primers). The protocol was immunoSEQ multiplex PCR, while the TCRdb copy is restricted to in-frame clones and leaves out a portion. The table lists around 80,000 clones, approximately 60% of them singletons. Donors counted as nominally healthy when sampled, yet unrecorded immune exposures were likely. CDR3 length: 16 amino acids. Findings and limits, study-wide: One cluster of highly shared sequence variants probably arose as a sequencing artifact.

The sequence derives from a male donor in good health and CMV-seropositive. The sequenced sample was PBMCs. This chain links TRBV21-1 with TRBJ1-1. TRBV21-1 is described as a pseudogene. The CDR3 is CASTSWAGGGGTEAFF. For the CDR3, the DNA is TGTGCCAGCACCTCCTGGGCGGGGGGAGGGGGGACTGAAGCTTTCTTT.